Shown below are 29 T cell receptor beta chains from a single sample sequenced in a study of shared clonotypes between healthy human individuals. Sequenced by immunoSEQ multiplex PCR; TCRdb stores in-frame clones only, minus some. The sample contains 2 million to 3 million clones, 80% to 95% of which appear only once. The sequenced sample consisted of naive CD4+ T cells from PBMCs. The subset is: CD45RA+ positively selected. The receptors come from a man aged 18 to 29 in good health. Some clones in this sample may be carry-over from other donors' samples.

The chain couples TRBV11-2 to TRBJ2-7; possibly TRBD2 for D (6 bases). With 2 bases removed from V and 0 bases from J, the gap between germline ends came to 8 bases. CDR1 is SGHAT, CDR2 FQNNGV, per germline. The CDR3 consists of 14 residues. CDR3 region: CASSLRLGSYEQYF. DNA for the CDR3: TGTGCCAGCAGCTTAAGACTAGGCTCCTACGAGCAGTACTTC. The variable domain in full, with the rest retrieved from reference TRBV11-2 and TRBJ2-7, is EAGVAQSPRYKIIEKRQSVAFWCNPISGHATLYWYQQILGQGPKLLIQFQNNGVVDDSQLPKDRFSAERLKGVDSTLKIQPAKLEDSAVYLCASSLRLGSYEQYFGPGTRLTVT.

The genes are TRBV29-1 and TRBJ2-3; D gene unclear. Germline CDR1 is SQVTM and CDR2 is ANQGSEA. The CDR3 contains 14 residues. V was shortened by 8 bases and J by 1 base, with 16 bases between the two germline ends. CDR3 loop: CSSRHAQGTDTQYF. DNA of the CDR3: TGCAGCTCTCGTCATGCCCAAGGCACAGATACGCAGTATTTT.

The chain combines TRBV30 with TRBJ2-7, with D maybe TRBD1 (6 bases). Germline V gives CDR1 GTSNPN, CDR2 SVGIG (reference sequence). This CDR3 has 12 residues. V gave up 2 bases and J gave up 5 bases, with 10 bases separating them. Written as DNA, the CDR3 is TGTGCCTGGAGTACCACAGGGAACGAGCAGTACTTC. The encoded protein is CAWSTTGNEQYF.

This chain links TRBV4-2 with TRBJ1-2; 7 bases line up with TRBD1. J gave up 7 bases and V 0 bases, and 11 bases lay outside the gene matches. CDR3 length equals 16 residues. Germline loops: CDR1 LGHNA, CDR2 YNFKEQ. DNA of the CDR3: TGTGCCAGCAGCCAAGAGGGGGAACAGGGGAGGACTGGCTACACCTTC. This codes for CASSQEGEQGRTGYTF.

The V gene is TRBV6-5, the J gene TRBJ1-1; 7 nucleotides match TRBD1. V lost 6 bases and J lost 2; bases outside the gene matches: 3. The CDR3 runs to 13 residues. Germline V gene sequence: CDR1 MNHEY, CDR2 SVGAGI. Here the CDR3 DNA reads TGTGCCAGCAGGGGACAGCCCAACACTGAAGCTTTCTTT. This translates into CASRGQPNTEAFF.

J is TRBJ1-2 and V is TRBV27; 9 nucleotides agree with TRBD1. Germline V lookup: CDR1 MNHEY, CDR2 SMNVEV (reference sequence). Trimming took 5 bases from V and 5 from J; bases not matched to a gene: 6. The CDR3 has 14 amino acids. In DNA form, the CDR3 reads TGTGCCAGCAGTAACGGACAGGGGACTTATGGCTACACCTTC. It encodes CASSNGQGTYGYTF.

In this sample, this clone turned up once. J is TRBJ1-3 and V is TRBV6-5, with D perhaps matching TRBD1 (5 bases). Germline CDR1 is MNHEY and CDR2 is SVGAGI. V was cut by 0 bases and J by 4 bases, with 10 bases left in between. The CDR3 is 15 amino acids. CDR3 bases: TGTGCCAGCAGTTACTCGTGGGACGGAGGAAACACCATATATTTT. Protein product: CASSYSWDGGNTIYF.

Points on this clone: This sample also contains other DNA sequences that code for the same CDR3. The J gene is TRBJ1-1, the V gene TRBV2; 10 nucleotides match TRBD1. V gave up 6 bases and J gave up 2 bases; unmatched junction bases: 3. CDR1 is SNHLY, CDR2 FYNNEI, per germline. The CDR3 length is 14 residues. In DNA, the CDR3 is TGTGCCAGCAGAGAGACAGGGGGCAACACTGAAGCTTTCTTT. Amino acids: CASRETGGNTEAFF.

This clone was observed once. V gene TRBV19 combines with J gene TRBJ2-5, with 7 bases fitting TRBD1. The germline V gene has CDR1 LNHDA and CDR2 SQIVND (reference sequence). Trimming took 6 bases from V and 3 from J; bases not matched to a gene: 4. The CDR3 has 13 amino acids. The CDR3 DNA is TGTGCCAGTAGCGGGACAGCTAAAGAGACCCAGTACTTC. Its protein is CASSGTAKETQYF.

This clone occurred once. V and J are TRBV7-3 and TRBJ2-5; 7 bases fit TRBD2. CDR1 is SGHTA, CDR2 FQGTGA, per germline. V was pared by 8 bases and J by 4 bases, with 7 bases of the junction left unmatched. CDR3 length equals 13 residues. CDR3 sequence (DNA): TGTGCCAGCGCCGGGGGGTCTTCAGAGACCCAGTACTTC. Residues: CASAGGSSETQYF. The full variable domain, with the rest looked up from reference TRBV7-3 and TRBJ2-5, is GAGVSQTPSNKVTEKGKYVELRCDPISGHTALYWYRQSLGQGPEFLIYFQGTGAADDSGLPNDRFFAVRPEGSVSTLKIQRTERGDSAVYLCASAGGSSETQYFGPGTRLLVL.

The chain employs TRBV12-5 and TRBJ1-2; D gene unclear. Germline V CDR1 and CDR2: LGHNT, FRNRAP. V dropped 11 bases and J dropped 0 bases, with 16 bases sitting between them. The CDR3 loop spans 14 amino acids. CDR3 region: CAAPRMRTNYGYTF. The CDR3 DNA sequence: TGTGCTGCCCCCCGGATGCGGACTAACTATGGCTACACCTTC.

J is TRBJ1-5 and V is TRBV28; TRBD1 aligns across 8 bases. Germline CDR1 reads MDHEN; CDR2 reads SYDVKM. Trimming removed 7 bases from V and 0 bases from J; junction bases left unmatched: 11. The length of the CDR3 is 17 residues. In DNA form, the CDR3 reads TGTGCCAGCACCGGACAGGGAGGCCTATATAGCAATCAGCCCCAGCATTTT. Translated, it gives CASTGQGGLYSNQPQHF.

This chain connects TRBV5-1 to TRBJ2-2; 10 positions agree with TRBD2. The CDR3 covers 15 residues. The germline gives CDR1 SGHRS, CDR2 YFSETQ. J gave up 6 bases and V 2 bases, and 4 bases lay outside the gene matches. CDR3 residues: CASSFEREGSGELFF. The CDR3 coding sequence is TGCGCCAGCAGCTTCGAGCGGGAGGGCTCCGGGGAGCTGTTTTTT.

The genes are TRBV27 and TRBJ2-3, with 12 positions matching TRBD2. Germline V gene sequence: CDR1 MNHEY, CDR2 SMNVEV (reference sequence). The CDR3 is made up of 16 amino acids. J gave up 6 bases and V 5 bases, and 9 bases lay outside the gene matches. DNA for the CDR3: TGTGCCAGCAGTGCCTCGACTAGCGGGAGCGTCGATACGCAGTATTTT. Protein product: CASSASTSGSVDTQYF.

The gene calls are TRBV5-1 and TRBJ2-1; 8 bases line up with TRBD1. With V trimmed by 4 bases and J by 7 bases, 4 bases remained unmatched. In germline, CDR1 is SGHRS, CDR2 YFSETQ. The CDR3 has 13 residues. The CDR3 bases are TGCGCCAGCAGCCTCAGGGGGCGGAATGAGCAGTTCTTC. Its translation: CASSLRGRNEQFF. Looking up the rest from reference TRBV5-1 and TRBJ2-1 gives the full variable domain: KAGVTQTPRYLIKTRGQQVTLSCSPISGHRSVSWYQQTPGQGLQFLFEYFSETQRNKGNFPGRFSGRQFSNSRSEMNVSTLELGDSALYLCASSLRGRNEQFFGPGTRLTVL.

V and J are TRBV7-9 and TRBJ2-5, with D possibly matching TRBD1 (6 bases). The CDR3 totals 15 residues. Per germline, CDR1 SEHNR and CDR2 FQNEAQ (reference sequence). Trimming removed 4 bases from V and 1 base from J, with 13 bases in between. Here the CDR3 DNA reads TGTGCCAGCAGCTATCACAGGGATTTCCAAGAGACCCAGTACTTC. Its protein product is CASSYHRDFQETQYF.

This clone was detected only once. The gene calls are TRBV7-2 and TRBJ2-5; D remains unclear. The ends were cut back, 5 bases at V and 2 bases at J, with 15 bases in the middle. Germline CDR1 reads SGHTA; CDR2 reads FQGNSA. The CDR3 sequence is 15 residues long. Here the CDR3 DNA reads TGTGCCAGCAGCAAAAGACGGGCAATACAAGAGACCCAGTACTTC. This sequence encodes CASSKRRAIQETQYF.

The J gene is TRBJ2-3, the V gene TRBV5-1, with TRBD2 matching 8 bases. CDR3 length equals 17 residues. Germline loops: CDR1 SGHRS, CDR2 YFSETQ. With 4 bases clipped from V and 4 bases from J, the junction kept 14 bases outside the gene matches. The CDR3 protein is CASSPTRGAGVADTQYF. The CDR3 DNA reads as TGCGCCAGCAGCCCCACGCGGGGAGCGGGAGTAGCAGATACGCAGTATTTT. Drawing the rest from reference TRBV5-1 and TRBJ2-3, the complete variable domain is KAGVTQTPRYLIKTRGQQVTLSCSPISGHRSVSWYQQTPGQGLQFLFEYFSETQRNKGNFPGRFSGRQFSNSRSEMNVSTLELGDSALYLCASSPTRGAGVADTQYFGPGTRLTVL.

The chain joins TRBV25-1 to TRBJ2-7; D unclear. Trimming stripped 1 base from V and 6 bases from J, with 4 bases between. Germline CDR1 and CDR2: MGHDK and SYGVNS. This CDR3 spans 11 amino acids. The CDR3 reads CASSEWSEQYF. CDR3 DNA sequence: TGTGCCAGCAGTGAATGGAGCGAGCAGTACTTC.

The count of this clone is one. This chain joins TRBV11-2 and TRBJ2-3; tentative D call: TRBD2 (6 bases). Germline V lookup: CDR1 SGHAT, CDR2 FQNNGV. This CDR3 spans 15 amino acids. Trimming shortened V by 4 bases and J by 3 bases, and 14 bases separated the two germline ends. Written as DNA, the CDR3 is TGTGCCAGCAGCTCGACTAGTTTCTGGACAGATACGCAGTATTTT. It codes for CASSSTSFWTDTQYF.

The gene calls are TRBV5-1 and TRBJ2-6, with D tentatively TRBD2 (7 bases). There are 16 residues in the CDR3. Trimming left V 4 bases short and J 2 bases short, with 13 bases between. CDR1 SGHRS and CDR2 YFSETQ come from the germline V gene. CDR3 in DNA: TGCGCCAGCAGCCCTGGAGGGGGGGCTGGGGCCAACGTCCTGACTTTC. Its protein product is CASSPGGGAGANVLTF.

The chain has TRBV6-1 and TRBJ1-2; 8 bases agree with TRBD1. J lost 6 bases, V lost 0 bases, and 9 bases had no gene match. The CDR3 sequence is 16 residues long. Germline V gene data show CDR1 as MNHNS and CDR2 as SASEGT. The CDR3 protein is CASSEALSAGGNGYTF. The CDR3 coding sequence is TGTGCCAGCAGTGAAGCGCTCTCGGCAGGGGGCAATGGCTACACCTTC.

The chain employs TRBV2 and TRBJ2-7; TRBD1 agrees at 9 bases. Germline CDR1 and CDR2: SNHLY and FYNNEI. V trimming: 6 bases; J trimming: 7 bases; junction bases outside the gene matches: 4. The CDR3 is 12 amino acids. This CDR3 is CASRTGGNEQYF. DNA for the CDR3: TGTGCCAGCAGGACAGGGGGTAATGAGCAGTACTTC.

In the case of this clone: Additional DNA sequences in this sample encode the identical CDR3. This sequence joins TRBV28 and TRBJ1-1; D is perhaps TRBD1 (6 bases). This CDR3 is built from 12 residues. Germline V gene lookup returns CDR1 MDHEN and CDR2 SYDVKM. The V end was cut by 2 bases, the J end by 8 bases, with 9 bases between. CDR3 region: CASSLLGTEAFF. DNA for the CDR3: TGTGCCAGCAGTTTACTCGGGACAGAAGCTTTCTTT.

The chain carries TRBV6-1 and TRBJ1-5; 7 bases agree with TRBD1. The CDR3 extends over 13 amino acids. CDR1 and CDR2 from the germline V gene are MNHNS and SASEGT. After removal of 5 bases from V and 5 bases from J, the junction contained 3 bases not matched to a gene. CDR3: CASSPGGYQPQHF. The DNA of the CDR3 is TGTGCCAGCAGTCCAGGGGGATATCAGCCCCAGCATTTT.

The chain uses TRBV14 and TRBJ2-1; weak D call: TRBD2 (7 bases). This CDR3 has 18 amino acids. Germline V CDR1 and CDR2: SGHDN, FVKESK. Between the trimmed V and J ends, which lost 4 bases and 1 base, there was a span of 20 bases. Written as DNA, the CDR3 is TGTGCCAGCAGCCCCCGCCTGGGGGGGGCTCGGTCCTACAATGAGCAGTTCTTC. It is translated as CASSPRLGGARSYNEQFF.

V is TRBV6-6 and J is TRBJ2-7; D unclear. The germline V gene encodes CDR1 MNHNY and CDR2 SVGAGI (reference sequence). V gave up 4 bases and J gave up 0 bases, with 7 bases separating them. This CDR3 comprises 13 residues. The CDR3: CASSFGSSYEQYF. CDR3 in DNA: TGTGCCAGCAGTTTTGGCAGCTCCTACGAGCAGTACTTC.

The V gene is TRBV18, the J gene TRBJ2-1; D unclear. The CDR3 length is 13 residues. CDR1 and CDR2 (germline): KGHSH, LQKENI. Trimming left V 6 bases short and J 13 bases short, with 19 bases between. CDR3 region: CASSRTPTANQFF. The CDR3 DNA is TGTGCCAGCTCCCGCACCCCGACTGCCAACCAGTTCTTC. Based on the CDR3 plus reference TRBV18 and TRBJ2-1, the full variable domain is NAGVMQNPRHLVRRRGQEARLRCSPMKGHSHVYWYRQLPEEGLKFMVYLQKENIIDESGMPKERFSAEFPKEGPSILRIQQVVRGDSAAYFCASSRTPTANQFFGPGTRLTVL.

The CDR3 DNA reads TGTGCCAGCAGCGGTGGGGGACCTGGGGCCAACGTCCTGACTTTC. Encoded protein: CASSGGGPGANVLTF. This chain links TRBV5-5 with TRBJ2-6; tentatively, D is TRBD1 or TRBD2 (5 bases each). The length of the CDR3 is 15 residues. V was clipped by 4 bases and J by 2 bases, with 10 bases between them. In germline, CDR1 is SGHKS, CDR2 YYEKEE (reference sequence).